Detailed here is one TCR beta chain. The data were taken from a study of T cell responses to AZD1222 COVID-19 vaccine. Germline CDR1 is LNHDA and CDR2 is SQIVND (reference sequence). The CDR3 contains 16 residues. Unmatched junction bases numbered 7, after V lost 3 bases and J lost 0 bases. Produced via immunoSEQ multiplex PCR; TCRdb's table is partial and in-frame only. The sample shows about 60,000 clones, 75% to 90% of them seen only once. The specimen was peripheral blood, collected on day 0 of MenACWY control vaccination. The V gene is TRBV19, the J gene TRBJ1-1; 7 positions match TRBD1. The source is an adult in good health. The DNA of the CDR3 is TGTGCCAGTAGTATTGGGACAGTTACAATGAACACTGAAGCTTTCTTT. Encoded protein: CASSIGTVTMNTEAFF.